Shown below are 9 T cell receptor beta chains from a single sample sequenced in a study of blood T cell repertoires in COVID-19. Profiled with immunoSEQ multiplex PCR; TCRdb holds only in-frame clones, not every one. The sample consists of around 220,000 clones, approximately 79% of them appearing once. Sequencing was performed on peripheral blood. These receptors all stem from a human donor in a cohort sampled during active COVID-19.

The chain employs TRBV28 and TRBJ1-1; D remains unclear. The CDR3 has 12 amino acids. Deletions cut 4 bases from V and 4 bases from J, with 7 bases between. Germline V gene sequence: CDR1 MDHEN, CDR2 SYDVKM. The CDR3 DNA reads TGTGCCAGCAGTTCCCCTTTCACTGAAGCTTTCTTT. Translating gives CASSSPFTEAFF.

In this sample, this clone is medium-sized. This chain joins TRBV10-3 and TRBJ2-3; TRBD2 aligns across 13 bases. V was clipped by 7 bases and J by 3 bases; unmatched bases: 13. This CDR3 spans 18 amino acids. CDR1 and CDR2 (germline): ENHRY, SYGVKD. The CDR3 is CAIIGLAGVPFVTDTQYF. DNA of the CDR3: TGTGCCATCATAGGACTAGCGGGAGTTCCCTTTGTTACAGATACGCAGTATTTT.

The J gene is TRBJ2-7, the V gene TRBV28, with 8 bases matching TRBD2. Germline CDR1 is MDHEN and CDR2 is SYDVKM. V lost 2 bases, J lost 2 bases, and 8 bases stayed unmatched. This CDR3 has 16 amino acids. In DNA form, the CDR3 reads TGTGCCAGCAGTTTAACGTCGGGAGGGCCTGCCTACGAGCAGTACTTC. This codes for CASSLTSGGPAYEQYF.

This clone was detected once. The CDR3 bases are TGCGCCAGCAGCTTGGCGCCTAGCGGGAGCTACCCTGGTGGGACCCAGTACTTC. Translation gives CASSLAPSGSYPGGTQYF. This chain uses TRBV5-1 with TRBJ2-5, with 10 bases that match TRBD2. The CDR3 is 18 amino acids. With 0 bases clipped from V and 7 bases from J, the junction kept 15 bases outside the gene matches. Germline V gives CDR1 SGHRS, CDR2 YFSETQ. The whole variable domain, filled in from reference TRBV5-1 and TRBJ2-5, reads KAGVTQTPRYLIKTRGQQVTLSCSPISGHRSVSWYQQTPGQGLQFLFEYFSETQRNKGNFPGRFSGRQFSNSRSEMNVSTLELGDSALYLCASSLAPSGSYPGGTQYFGPGTRLLVL.

J is TRBJ2-6 and V is TRBV14; the D is unclear. The V and J ends lost 4 bases and 4 bases respectively, with 14 bases between them. Per the germline V gene, CDR1 is SGHDN and CDR2 is FVKESK. This CDR3 spans 16 amino acids. The chain's CDR3 is CASSPTRYPGANVLTF. CDR3 nucleotides: TGTGCCAGCAGCCCTACCCGGTATCCAGGGGCCAACGTCCTGACTTTC.

The rearrangement joins TRBV19 to TRBJ1-6; D is possibly TRBD1 (6 bases). The CDR3 spans 16 residues. The ends were cut back, 2 bases at V and 7 bases at J, with 15 bases in the middle. CDR1 LNHDA and CDR2 SQIVND come from the germline V gene (reference sequence). CDR3 loop: CASSILNRQGNSPLHF. Here the CDR3 DNA reads TGTGCCAGTAGTATACTTAATCGGCAGGGGAATTCACCCCTCCACTTT.

The DNA of the CDR3 is TGTGCCAGCAGTTTCTCGGGCAGGGGGGCGCGCACTGAAGCTTTCTTT. This sequence encodes CASSFSGRGARTEAFF. The chain carries TRBV28 and TRBJ1-1; 7 positions agree with TRBD1. The CDR3 is 16 amino acids. Per the germline V gene, CDR1 is MDHEN and CDR2 is SYDVKM. Unmatched junction bases numbered 11, after V lost 3 bases and J lost 4 bases.

The rearrangement joins TRBV24-1 to TRBJ2-7; D perhaps matches TRBD1 (5 bases). The CDR3 consists of 15 residues. V lost 3 bases, J lost 0 bases, and 11 bases lay in between. Germline CDR1 KGHDR, CDR2 SFDVKD. The CDR3 loop reads CATSDNGRASYEQYF. The CDR3 nucleotides read TGTGCCACCAGTGATAATGGCAGGGCCTCCTACGAGCAGTACTTC.

The V call is TRBV5-4, the J call TRBJ2-1; perhaps TRBD2 as D (6 bases). The CDR3 has 16 amino acids. CDR1 and CDR2 (germline): SGHNT, YYREEE (reference sequence). V was shortened by 0 bases and J by 0 bases, with 10 bases between the two germline ends. The DNA of the CDR3 is TGTGCCAGCAGCTTGGGGGGGGAAGACTCCTACAATGAGCAGTTCTTC. Translation: CASSLGGEDSYNEQFF.